This is a list of T cell receptor beta chains from one sample in a study of T-cell reconstitution after alpha-beta-depleted transplantation in children. A single record per CDR3 protein comes from TCRdb applying MiXCR to the PCR reads. Altogether 550,000 to 600,000 distinct CDR3 sequences are present, about 21% being singletons, with the ten largest covering around an eighth. Source: PBMCs, mostly from graft donor cells, taken 360 days after TCRalphabeta/CD19-depleted stem cell transplant. These receptors were collected from a boy less than two years old who had a stem cell transplant for acute myeloid leukemia, so the T cells may come from the graft donor. CDR3s include the opening cysteine and the closing phenylalanine or tryptophan. A D gene is named only where the DNA matches it firmly. Clone size, where shown, is once, few, many, or a class for clones that have expanded.

NA | TRBJ1-6 | TRBV28 | NA | TGTGCCAGCAGCAGCAGAGGGGACGGACATTCACCCCTCCACTTT | CASSSRGDGHSPLHF
NA | TRBJ1-4 | TRBV10-1 | few | TGCGCCAGCCCGAGCGGGGGTGAAAAACTGTTTTTT | CASPSGGEKLFF
NA | TRBJ2-3 | TRBV28 | NA | TGTGCCAGCAGTTTTGAACGGAACACAGATACGCAGTATTTT | CASSFERNTDTQYF
NA | TRBJ1-2 | TRBV12-3/TRBV12-4 | many | TGTGCCAGCAGTCCCCGCGGGACTTATGGCTACACCTTC | CASSPRGTYGYTF
NA | TRBJ1-1 | TRBV20-1 | NA | TGCAGTGCCAAAGACGGTAACACTGAAGCTTTCTTT | CSAKDGNTEAFF
NA | TRBJ1-3 | TRBV7-6 | many | TGTGCCAGCAGCTCAGCCCTCTCTGGAAACACCATATATTTT | CASSSALSGNTIYF
NA | TRBJ2-3 | TRBV11-3 | NA | TGTGCCAGCAGCTACCCGGAGGTAGCGGGCACAGATACGCAGTATTTT | CASSYPEVAGTDTQYF
NA | TRBJ2-7 | TRBV14 | many | TGTGCCAGCAGCCAACGGACACCAAGCTACGAGCAGTACTTC | CASSQRTPSYEQYF
TRBD1 | TRBJ1-4 | TRBV28 | NA | TGTGCCAGCACCCCTCCCAGACAGGGCCGAGAAAAACTGTTTTTT | CASTPPRQGREKLFF
NA | TRBJ1-5 | TRBV20-1 | many | TGCAGTGCTAGGGCAGATAGCAATCAGCCCCAGCATTTT | CSARADSNQPQHF
NA | TRBJ1-6 | TRBV30 | NA | TGTGCCTGGAGTGTCGGTCCCAGTGGGAGCTCCTATAATTCACCCCTCCACTTT | CAWSVGPSGSSYNSPLHF
NA | TRBJ2-5 | TRBV28 | NA | TGTGCCAGCAGTCCCACCCCGATGACAGCCCAAGAGACCCAGTACTTC | CASSPTPMTAQETQYF
NA | TRBJ1-2 | TRBV11-2 | NA | TGTGCCAGCAGCTTAGATGCCAGCTATGGCTACACCTTC | CASSLDASYGYTF